This T cell receptor (beta chain) came from a study of blood T cell repertoires in COVID-19. Clinical history reported by participants formed the basis on which cohorts were assigned. The CDR3 covers 17 residues. CDR1 is SGHAT and CDR2 is FQNNGV in the germline V gene. Trimming took 2 bases from V and 2 from J, leaving 17 bases between them. The assay was immunoSEQ multiplex PCR, and TCRdb's table has in-frame clones only and misses some. This sample has 300,000 to 350,000 clones, with about 87% found just once. Material for sequencing was PBMCs or T cells enriched from blood (not recorded which). The sequence was obtained from a young woman who had recovered from COVID-19. The chain employs TRBV11-2 and TRBJ2-3, with D perhaps TRBD1 (5 bases). CDR3 residues: CASSLTLTGANTDTQYF. DNA for the CDR3: TGTGCCAGCAGCTTAACCTTAACAGGCGCAAACACAGATACGCAGTATTTT.